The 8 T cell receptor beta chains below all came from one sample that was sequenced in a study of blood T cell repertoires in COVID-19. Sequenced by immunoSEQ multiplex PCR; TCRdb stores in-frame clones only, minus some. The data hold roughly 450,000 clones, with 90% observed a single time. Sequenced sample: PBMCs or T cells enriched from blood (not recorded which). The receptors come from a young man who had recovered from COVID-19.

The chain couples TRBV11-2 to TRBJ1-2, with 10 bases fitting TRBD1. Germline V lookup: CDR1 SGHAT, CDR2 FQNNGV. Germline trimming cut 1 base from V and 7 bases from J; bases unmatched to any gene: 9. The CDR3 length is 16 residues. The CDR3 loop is CASSLVGQGVLGGYTF. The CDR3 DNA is TGTGCCAGCAGCTTAGTAGGACAGGGGGTTCTAGGTGGCTACACCTTC.

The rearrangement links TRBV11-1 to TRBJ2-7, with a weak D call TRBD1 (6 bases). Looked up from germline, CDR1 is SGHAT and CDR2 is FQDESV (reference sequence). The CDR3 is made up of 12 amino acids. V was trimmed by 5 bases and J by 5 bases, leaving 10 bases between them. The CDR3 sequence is CASSTGSHEQYF. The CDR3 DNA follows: TGTGCCAGCAGCACAGGGTCCCACGAGCAGTACTTC.

The CDR3 reads CASSQETTVSGELFF. The CDR3 coding sequence is TGCGCCAGCAGCCAAGAGACTACAGTATCCGGGGAGCTGTTTTTT. This sequence joins TRBV4-1 and TRBJ2-2; the D gene is possibly TRBD2 (5 bases). CDR1 and CDR2 (germline): MGHRA, YSYEKL. The CDR3 is 15 amino acids. V shed 0 bases and J shed 6 bases, with 11 bases lying between them.

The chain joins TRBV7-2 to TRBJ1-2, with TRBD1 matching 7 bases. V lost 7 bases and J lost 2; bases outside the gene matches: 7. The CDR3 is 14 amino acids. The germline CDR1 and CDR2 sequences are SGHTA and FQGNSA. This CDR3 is CASTGQQGNYGYTF. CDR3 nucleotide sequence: TGTGCCAGCACCGGTCAACAGGGGAACTATGGCTACACCTTC.

The CDR3 coding sequence is TGTGCCAGCAGCCTCGCCCGAATTAGGGGGAAGACCCAGTACTTC. Protein: CASSLARIRGKTQYF. This sequence joins TRBV3-1 (or the pseudogene TRBV3-2) and TRBJ2-5, with a weak D call TRBD1 (6 bases). The germline CDR1 and CDR2 sequences are LGHDT and YNNKEL (reference sequence). Trimming shortened V by 4 bases and J by 6 bases, and 18 bases separated the two germline ends. The CDR3 contains 15 residues.

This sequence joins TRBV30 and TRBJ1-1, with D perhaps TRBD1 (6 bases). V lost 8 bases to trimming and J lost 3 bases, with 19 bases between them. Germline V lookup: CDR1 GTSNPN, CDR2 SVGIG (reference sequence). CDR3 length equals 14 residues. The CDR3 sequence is CAGGHRGSHTEAFF. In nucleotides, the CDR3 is TGTGCCGGGGGACATCGAGGCTCGCACACTGAAGCTTTCTTT.

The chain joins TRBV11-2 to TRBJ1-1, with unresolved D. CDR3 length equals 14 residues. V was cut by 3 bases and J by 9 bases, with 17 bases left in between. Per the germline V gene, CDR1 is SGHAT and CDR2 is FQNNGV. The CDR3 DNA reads TGTGCCAGCAGCTTTCTCCGCGGGCCCGGCAAAGCTTTCTTT. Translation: CASSFLRGPGKAFF.

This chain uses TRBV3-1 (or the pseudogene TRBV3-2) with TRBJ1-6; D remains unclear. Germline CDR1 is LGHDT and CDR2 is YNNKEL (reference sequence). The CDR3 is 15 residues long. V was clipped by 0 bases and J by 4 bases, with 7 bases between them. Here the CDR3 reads CASSQDFTYNSPLHF. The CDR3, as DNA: TGTGCCAGCAGCCAAGATTTCACATATAATTCACCCCTCCACTTT.